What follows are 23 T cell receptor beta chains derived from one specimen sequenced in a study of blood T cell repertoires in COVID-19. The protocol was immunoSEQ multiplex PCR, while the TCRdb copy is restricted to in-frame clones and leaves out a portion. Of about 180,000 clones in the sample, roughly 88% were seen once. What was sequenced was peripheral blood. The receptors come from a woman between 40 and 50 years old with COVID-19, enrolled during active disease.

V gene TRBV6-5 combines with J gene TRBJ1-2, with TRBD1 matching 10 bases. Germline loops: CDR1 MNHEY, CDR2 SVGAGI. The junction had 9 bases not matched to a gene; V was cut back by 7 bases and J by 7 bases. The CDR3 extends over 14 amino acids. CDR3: CASKKTGGESGYTF. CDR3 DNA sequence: TGTGCCAGCAAAAAGACAGGGGGCGAGAGTGGCTACACCTTC.

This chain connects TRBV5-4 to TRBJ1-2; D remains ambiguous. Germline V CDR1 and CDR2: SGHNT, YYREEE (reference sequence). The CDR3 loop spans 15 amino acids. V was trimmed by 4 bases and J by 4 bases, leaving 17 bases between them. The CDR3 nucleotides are TGTGCCAGCAGCCGACGGGAACCTCTAGGCTATGGCTACACCTTC. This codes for CASSRREPLGYGYTF.

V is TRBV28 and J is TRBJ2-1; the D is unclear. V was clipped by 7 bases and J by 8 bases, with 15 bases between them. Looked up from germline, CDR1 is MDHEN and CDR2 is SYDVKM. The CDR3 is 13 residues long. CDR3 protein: CASTSSLHDEQFF. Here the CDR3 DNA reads TGTGCCAGCACCTCCAGTTTACACGATGAGCAGTTCTTC. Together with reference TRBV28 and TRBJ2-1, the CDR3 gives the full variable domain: DVKVTQSSRYLVKRTGEKVFLECVQDMDHENMFWYRQDPGLGLRLIYFSYDVKMKEKGDIPEGYSVSREKKERFSLILESASTNQTSMYLCASTSSLHDEQFFGPGTRLTVL.

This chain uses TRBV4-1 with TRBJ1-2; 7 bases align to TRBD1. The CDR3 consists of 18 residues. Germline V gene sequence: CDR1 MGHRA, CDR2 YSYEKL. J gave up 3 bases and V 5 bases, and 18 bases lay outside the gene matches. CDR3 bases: TGCGCCAGCAGCGAATCAACTACTTCGACAGGGAGAGACTATGGCTACACCTTC. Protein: CASSESTTSTGRDYGYTF.

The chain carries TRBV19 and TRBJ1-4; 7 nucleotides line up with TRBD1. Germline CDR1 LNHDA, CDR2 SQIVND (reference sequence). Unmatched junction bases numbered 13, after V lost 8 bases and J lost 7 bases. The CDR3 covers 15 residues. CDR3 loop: CASANEGAQSEKLFF. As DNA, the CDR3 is TGTGCCAGTGCGAACGAGGGGGCGCAAAGTGAAAAACTGTTTTTT. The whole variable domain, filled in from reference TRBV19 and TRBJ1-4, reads DGGITQSPKYLFRKEGQNVTLSCEQNLNHDAMYWYRQDPGQGLRLIYYSQIVNDFQKGDIAEGYSVSREKKESFPLTVTSAQKNPTAFYLCASANEGAQSEKLFFGSGTQLSVL.

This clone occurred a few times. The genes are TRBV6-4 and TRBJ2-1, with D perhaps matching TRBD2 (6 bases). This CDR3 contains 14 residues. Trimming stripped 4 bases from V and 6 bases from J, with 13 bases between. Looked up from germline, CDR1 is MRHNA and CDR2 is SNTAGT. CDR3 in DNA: TGTGCCAGCAGTGCGGGGGACGGAGCCAATGAGCAGTTCTTC. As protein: CASSAGDGANEQFF.

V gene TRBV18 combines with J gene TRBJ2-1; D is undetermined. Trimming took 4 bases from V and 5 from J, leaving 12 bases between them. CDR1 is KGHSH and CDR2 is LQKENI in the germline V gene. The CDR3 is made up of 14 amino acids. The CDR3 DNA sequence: TGTGCCAGCTCACTATCCCCGCTAAACAATGAGCAGTTCTTC. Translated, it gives CASSLSPLNNEQFF. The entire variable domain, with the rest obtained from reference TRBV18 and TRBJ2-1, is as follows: NAGVMQNPRHLVRRRGQEARLRCSPMKGHSHVYWYRQLPEEGLKFMVYLQKENIIDESGMPKERFSAEFPKEGPSILRIQQVVRGDSAAYFCASSLSPLNNEQFFGPGTRLTVL.

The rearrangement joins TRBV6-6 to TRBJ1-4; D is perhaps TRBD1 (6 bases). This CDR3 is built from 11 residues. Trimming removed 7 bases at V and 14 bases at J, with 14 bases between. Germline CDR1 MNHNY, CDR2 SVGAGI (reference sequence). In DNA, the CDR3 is TGTGCCAGCACCGGGGCCCAGGGGCTGTTTTTT. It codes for CASTGAQGLFF.

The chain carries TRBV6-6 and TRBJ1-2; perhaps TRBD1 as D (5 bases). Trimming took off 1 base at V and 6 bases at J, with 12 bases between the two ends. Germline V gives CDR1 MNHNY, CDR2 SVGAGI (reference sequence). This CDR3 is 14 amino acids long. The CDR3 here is CASSYLDTFHGYTF. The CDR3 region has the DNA TGTGCCAGCAGTTACTTGGACACCTTTCATGGCTACACCTTC.

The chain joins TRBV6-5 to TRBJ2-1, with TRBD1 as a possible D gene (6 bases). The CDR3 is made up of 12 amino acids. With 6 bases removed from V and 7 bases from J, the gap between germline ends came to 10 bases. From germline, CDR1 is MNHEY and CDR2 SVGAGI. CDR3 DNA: TGTGCCAGCAGACAGGGACGGAATGAGCAGTTCTTC. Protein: CASRQGRNEQFF.

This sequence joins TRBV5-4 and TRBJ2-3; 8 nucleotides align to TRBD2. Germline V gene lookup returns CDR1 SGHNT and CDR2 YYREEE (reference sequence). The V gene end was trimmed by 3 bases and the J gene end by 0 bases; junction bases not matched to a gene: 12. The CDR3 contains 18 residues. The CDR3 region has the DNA TGTGCCAGCAGCTGGGAACCACTGGGACTAGGGAGCACAGATACGCAGTATTTT. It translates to CASSWEPLGLGSTDTQYF.

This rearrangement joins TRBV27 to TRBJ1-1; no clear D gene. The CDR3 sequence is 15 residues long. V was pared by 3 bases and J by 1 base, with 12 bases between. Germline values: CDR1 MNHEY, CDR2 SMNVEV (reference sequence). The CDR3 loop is CASSFEWRGNTEAFF. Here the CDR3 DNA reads TGTGCCAGCAGTTTTGAGTGGCGCGGGAACACTGAAGCTTTCTTT.

This chain's CDR3 is CASRDIQGAGTEAFF. The DNA of the CDR3 is TGTGCCAGTAGAGATATTCAGGGGGCCGGGACTGAAGCTTTCTTT. The chain recombines TRBV19 with TRBJ1-1; 8 bases align to TRBD1. The CDR3 spans 15 residues. Trimming took 6 bases from V and 5 from J; bases not matched to a gene: 11. Per germline, CDR1 LNHDA and CDR2 SQIVND (reference sequence).

CDR3 sequence: CASSDSGVLYEQYF. The CDR3, as DNA: TGCGCCAGCAGTGACAGCGGGGTGCTCTACGAGCAGTACTTC. The gene calls are TRBV10-1 and TRBJ2-7; 7 bases match TRBD2. J gave up 3 bases and V 3 bases, and 5 bases lay outside the gene matches. Germline V gene data show CDR1 as WNHNN and CDR2 as SYGVQD (reference sequence). The CDR3 is made up of 14 amino acids.

The CDR3 DNA sequence: TGTGCCAGCAGCTCTATCGGGAAGGAGGGGAACACTGAAGCTTTCTTT. Translated, it gives CASSSIGKEGNTEAFF. The chain employs TRBV4-2 and TRBJ1-1; D not certain. In germline, CDR1 is LGHNA, CDR2 YNFKEQ. The V and J ends lost 5 bases and 1 base respectively, with 17 bases between them. This CDR3 contains 16 residues.

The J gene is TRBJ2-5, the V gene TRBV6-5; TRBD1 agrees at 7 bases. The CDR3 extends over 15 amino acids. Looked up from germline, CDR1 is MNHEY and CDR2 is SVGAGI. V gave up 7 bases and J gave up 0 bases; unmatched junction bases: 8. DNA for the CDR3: TGTGCCAGCACTAGGGACAGATCTAACCAAGAGACCCAGTACTTC. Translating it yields CASTRDRSNQETQYF.

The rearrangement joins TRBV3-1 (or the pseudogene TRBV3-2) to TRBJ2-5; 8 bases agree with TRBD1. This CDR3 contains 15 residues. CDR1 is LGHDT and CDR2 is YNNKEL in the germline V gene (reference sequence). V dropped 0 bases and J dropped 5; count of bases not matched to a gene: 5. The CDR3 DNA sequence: TGTGCCAGCAGCCAAGATCGGGACAGGCGGGAGACCCAGTACTTC. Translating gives CASSQDRDRRETQYF.

This CDR3 reads CASSSLMSGGAQYF. The CDR3 DNA sequence: TGTGCCAGCAGCTCCCTAATGAGCGGGGGGGCCCAGTACTTC. V usage is TRBV7-2 and J usage is TRBJ2-5; 10 nucleotides line up with TRBD2. The CDR3 is made up of 14 amino acids. Losses at the gene ends were 4 bases for V and 9 bases for J; bases not matched to a gene: 8. The germline V gene encodes CDR1 SGHTA and CDR2 FQGNSA.

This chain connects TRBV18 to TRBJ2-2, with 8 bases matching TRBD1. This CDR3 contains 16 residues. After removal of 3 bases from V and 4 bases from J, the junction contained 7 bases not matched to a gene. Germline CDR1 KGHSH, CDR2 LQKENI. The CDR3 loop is CASSPQGAAGTGELFF. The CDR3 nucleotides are TGTGCCAGCTCACCCCAGGGGGCGGCCGGCACCGGGGAGCTGTTTTTT. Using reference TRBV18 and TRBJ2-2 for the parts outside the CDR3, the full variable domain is NAGVMQNPRHLVRRRGQEARLRCSPMKGHSHVYWYRQLPEEGLKFMVYLQKENIIDESGMPKERFSAEFPKEGPSILRIQQVVRGDSAAYFCASSPQGAAGTGELFFGEGSRLTVL.

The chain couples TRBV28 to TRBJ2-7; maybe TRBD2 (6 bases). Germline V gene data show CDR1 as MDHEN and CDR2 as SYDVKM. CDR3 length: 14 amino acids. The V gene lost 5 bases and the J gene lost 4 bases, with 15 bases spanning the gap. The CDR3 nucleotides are TGTGCCAGCAGTCCCAGACTAGTCAGGTACGAGCAGTACTTC. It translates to CASSPRLVRYEQYF.

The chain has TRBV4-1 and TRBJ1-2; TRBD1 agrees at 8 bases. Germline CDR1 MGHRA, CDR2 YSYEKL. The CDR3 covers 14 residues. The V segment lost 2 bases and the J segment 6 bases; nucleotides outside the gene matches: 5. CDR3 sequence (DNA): TGCGCCAGCAGCCAATCAGGACAGGGAGATGGCTACACCTTC. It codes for CASSQSGQGDGYTF.

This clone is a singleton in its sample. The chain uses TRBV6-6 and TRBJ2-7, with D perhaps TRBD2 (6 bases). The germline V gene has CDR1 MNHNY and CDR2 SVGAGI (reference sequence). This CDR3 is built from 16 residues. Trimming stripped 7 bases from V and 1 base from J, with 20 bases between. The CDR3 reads CASTTGAGRGSYEQYF. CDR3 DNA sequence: TGTGCCAGCACCACTGGAGCCGGACGGGGGTCCTACGAGCAGTACTTC.

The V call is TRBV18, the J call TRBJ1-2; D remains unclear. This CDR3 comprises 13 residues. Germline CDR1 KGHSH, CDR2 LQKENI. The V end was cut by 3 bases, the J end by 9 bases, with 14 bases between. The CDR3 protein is CASSPSGSGSYTF. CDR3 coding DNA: TGTGCCAGCTCACCTTCCGGGTCGGGAAGCTACACCTTC.